This TCR beta chain appears in the sequencing data of a study of molecular identifiers for immune sequencing clone quantification. As previously described, bulk TCR libraries were made using listed TCR primers. TCRdb called the PCR reads again in MiXCR, with one record for every CDR3 protein. The sample has about 640,000 distinct CDR3 sequences, around 20% seen once. This CDR3 is built from 15 residues. Trimming removed 3 bases at V and 2 bases at J, with 14 bases between. Per germline, CDR1 LNHDA and CDR2 SQIVND (reference sequence). This clonotype was counted ten times or more. V usage is TRBV19 and J usage is TRBJ2-7; D possibly corresponds to TRBD1 (6 bases). The TCR sequence derives from a human donor in good health. Some libraries in this study had Jurkat cell RNA spiked in. Sequencing used naive CD8+ T cells from blood, with Jurkat cell RNA spiked in. The sample's subset: FACS-sorted CD8+CD4-CCR7+CD45RA+ naive T cells. Here the CDR3 DNA reads TGTGCCAGTAGTATTTCCGCGGCAGGGGCCTACGAGCAGTACTTC. This gives the protein CASSISAAGAYEQYF.